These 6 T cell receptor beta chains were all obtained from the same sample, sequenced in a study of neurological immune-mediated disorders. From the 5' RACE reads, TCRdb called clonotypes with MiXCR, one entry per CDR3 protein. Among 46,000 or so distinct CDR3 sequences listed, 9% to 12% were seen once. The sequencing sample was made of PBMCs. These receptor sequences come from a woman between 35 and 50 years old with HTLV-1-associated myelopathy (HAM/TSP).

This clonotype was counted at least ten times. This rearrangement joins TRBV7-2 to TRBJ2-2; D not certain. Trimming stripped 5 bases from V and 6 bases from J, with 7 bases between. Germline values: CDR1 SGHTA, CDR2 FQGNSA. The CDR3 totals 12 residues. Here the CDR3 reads CASSLLAGELFF. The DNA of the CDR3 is TGTGCCAGCAGCCTTTTAGCCGGGGAGCTGTTTTTT.

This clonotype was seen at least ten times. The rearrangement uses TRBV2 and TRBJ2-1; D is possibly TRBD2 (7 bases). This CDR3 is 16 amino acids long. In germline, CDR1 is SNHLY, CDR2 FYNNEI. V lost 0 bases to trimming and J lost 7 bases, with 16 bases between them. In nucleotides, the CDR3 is TGTGCCAGCAGTGAAGCGCGTGTGGGGGGGCCAAATGAGCAGTTCTTC. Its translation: CASSEARVGGPNEQFF.

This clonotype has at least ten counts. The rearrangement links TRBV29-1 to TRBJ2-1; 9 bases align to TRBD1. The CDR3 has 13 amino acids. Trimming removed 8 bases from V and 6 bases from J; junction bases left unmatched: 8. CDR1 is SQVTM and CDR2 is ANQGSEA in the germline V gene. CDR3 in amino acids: CSSEGQGGNEQFF. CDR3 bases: TGCAGCAGTGAGGGACAGGGAGGCAATGAGCAGTTCTTC.

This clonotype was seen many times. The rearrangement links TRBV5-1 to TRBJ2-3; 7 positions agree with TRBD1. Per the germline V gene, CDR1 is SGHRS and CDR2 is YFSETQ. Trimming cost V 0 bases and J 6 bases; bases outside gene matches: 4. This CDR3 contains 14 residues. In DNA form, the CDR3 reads TGCGCCAGCAGCTTGGAGACAGGGTTGGATACGCAGTATTTT. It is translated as CASSLETGLDTQYF.

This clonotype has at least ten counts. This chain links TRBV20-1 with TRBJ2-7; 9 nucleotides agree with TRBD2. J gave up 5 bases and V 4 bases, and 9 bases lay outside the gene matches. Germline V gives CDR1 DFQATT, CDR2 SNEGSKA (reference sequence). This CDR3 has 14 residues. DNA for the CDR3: TGCAGTGCTATCGGCCTAGCGGGGTCCCACGAGCAGTACTTC. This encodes CSAIGLAGSHEQYF.

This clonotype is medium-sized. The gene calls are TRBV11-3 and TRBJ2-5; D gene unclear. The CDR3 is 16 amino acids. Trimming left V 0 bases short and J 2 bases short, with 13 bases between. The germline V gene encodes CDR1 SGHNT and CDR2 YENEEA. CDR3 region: CASSLDSAAIQETQYF. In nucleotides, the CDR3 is TGTGCCAGCAGCTTAGATTCGGCAGCTATACAAGAGACCCAGTACTTC.